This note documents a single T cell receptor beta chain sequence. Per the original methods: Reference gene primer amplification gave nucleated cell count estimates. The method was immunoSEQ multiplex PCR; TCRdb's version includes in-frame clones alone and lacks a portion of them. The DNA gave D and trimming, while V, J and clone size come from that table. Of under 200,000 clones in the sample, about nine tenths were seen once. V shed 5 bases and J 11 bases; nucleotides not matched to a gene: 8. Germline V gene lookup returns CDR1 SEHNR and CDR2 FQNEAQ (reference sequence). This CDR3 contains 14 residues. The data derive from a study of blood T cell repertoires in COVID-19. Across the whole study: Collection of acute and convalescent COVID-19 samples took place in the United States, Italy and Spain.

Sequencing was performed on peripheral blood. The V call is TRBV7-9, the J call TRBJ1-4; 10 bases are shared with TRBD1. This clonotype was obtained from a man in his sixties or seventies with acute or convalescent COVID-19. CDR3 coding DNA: TGTGCCAGCAGCCCCGGGACAGGGGCACGGAAACTGTTTTTT. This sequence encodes CASSPGTGARKLFF.